The 9 T cell receptor beta chains reported below all come from one sample, sequenced in a study of shared T cell receptors in the human thymus. Produced via immunoSEQ multiplex PCR; TCRdb's table is partial and in-frame only. Of 700,000 or so clones in the sample, roughly 85% are singletons; the top ten hold roughly 0.01%. Separately, the same data were catalogued under a study of human thymus T cells.

Specimen: thymocytes. The receptors come from a girl less than two years old with a congenital heart defect.

The chain combines TRBV20-1 with TRBJ2-1; TRBD2 might be the D (5 bases). Trimming took 3 bases from V and 12 from J, leaving 9 bases between them. Per the germline V gene, CDR1 is DFQATT and CDR2 is SNEGSKA (reference sequence). The CDR3 totals 10 residues. CDR3 sequence reads: CSASGVAQFF. The DNA of the CDR3 is TGCAGTGCTAGCGGGGTAGCGCAGTTCTTC.

This chain joins TRBV15 and TRBJ2-1; tentative D call: TRBD1 (5 bases). Trimming cost V 0 bases and J 4 bases, with 10 bases left between them. This CDR3 has 15 amino acids. Germline CDR1 is LNHNV and CDR2 is YYDKDF (reference sequence). The CDR3 region is CATSREQGPYNEQFF. The CDR3 bases are TGTGCCACCAGCAGAGAGCAGGGCCCTTACAATGAGCAGTTCTTC.

The chain has TRBV27 and TRBJ1-6; 10 nucleotides agree with TRBD1. V trimming: 3 bases; J trimming: 7 bases; junction bases outside the gene matches: 3. CDR1 is MNHEY, CDR2 SMNVEV, per germline (reference sequence). CDR3 length: 15 residues. The CDR3, as DNA: TGTGCCAGCAGTTTTTGGACAGGGGGGAATTCACCCCTCCACTTT. Amino acids: CASSFWTGGNSPLHF.

The chain is built from TRBV9 and TRBJ2-5; TRBD2 aligns across 7 bases. This CDR3 region has 16 residues. The ends lost 4 bases at V and 0 bases at J; junction bases unmatched: 9. Germline CDR1 is SGDLS and CDR2 is YYNGEE. CDR3 in DNA: TGTGCCAGCAGCCCACGACTGGCGGGGGACCAAGAGACCCAGTACTTC. It codes for CASSPRLAGDQETQYF.

In DNA form, the CDR3 reads TGTGCCAGCAGCTCCCAGGGGGCCAGGTCTGGGGCCAACGTCCTGACTTTC. Protein sequence: CASSSQGARSGANVLTF. The chain has TRBV5-6 and TRBJ2-6, with 8 bases identical to TRBD1. V dropped 3 bases and J dropped 1; count of bases not matched to a gene: 6. CDR1 is SGHDT and CDR2 is YYEEEE in the germline V gene. CDR3 length equals 17 residues.

The CDR3, as DNA: TGTGCCAGCAGCGGGACTAGCGAGGAGTATTCTAGCACAGATACGCAGTATTTT. Amino acid sequence: CASSGTSEEYSSTDTQYF. The chain employs TRBV2 and TRBJ2-3; 10 nucleotides line up with TRBD2. CDR1 and CDR2 (germline): SNHLY, FYNNEI. The CDR3 loop spans 18 amino acids. Losses at the gene ends were 6 bases for V and 0 bases for J; bases not matched to a gene: 12.

The CDR3 bases are TGTGCCAGCAGCTTGGTTGGGGCTGGCGAGCAGTACTTC. This translates into CASSLVGAGEQYF. J is TRBJ2-7 and V is TRBV5-6; D is perhaps TRBD1 (5 bases). From germline, CDR1 is SGHDT and CDR2 YYEEEE. V dropped 0 bases and J dropped 6 bases, with 10 bases sitting between them. The CDR3 totals 13 residues.

The chain combines TRBV27 with TRBJ2-3, with D maybe TRBD2 (5 bases). The CDR3 has 14 residues. The V gene's germline CDR1 is MNHEY and CDR2 SMNVEV (reference sequence). V dropped 6 bases and J dropped 2 bases, with 12 bases sitting between them. The CDR3, as DNA: TGTGCCAGCAGGGTTAGCGTATCCACAGATACGCAGTATTTT. As protein: CASRVSVSTDTQYF.

V gene TRBV5-1 combines with J gene TRBJ2-2, with TRBD1 matching 8 bases. CDR1 and CDR2 (germline): SGHRS, YFSETQ. CDR3 length equals 15 residues. Trimming took 5 bases from V and 3 from J; bases not matched to a gene: 6. CDR3 sequence reads: CASRFGTGHTGELFF. CDR3 bases: TGCGCCAGCAGATTCGGGACAGGACACACCGGGGAGCTGTTTTTT.